A single sample is the source of the 23 T cell receptor beta chains below, sequenced in a study of CD8+CD57+ T cells in acquired aplastic anemia. Profiles of TCR beta VDJ and CDR3 were generated from a genomic DNA template. TCRdb called the reads again in MiXCR, with one record for every CDR3 protein. This table holds 210,000 or so distinct CDR3 sequences, about half found once. Patients included in sequencing had previously demonstrated CD8+CD57+ cell expansion by flow cytometry. The sequenced sample was sorted CD4+, CD8+, or CD8+CD57+ T cells (not recorded which) from PBMCs. These receptor sequences come from a human donor with aplastic anemia.

The rearrangement joins TRBV19 to TRBJ2-7, with a weak D call TRBD2 (6 bases). CDR1 is LNHDA, CDR2 SQIVND, per germline (reference sequence). V gave up 9 bases and J gave up 6 bases, with 18 bases separating them. This CDR3 has 13 amino acids. The CDR3 nucleotides are TGTGCCAGCAGCTCCGGGACTCCTCTCGAGCAGTACTTC. It specifies CASSSGTPLEQYF.

About this clonotype itself: A much bigger clone sits one base away, suggesting this may be a read error. The chain joins TRBV12-3 or TRBV12-4 to TRBJ1-5, with 7 bases fitting TRBD1. V trimming: 5 bases; J trimming: 7 bases; junction bases outside the gene matches: 8. The CDR3 is 14 amino acids. Written as DNA, the CDR3 is TGTGCCAGCAGTCCCAGGGGGATAGACCAGCCCCAGCATTTT. Amino acids: CASSPRGIDQPQHF.

About this clonotype: This may arise from a read error, as a much more abundant clone is one base away. Since the CDR3 does not end with the conserved phenylalanine or tryptophan, this likely comes from a read error. This chain joins TRBV6-5 and TRBJ1-2; TRBD1 matches 7 bases. The CDR3 is made up of 15 amino acids. The V gene end was trimmed by 2 bases and the J gene end by 4 bases; junction bases not matched to a gene: 7. CDR1 and CDR2 from the germline V gene are MNHEY and SVGAGI. The CDR3 here is CASSYETGFIYGYTS. In DNA form, the CDR3 reads TGTGCCAGCAGTTACGAGACAGGGTTTATCTATGGCTACACCTCC.

The chain has TRBV19 and TRBJ1-5; D is ambiguous. The CDR3 has 15 amino acids. The germline gives CDR1 LNHDA, CDR2 SQIVND (reference sequence). Trimming took 9 bases from V and 2 from J, leaving 17 bases between them. CDR3 DNA sequence: TGTGCCAGCACCAGCGACAATTCTGGCAATCAGCCCCAGCATTTT. Its translation: CASTSDNSGNQPQHF.

This clonotype was detected ten times or more. The chain joins TRBV12-3 or TRBV12-4 to TRBJ2-1; 9 nucleotides match TRBD2. This CDR3 region has 14 residues. V gave up 10 bases and J gave up 6 bases; unmatched junction bases: 10. In nucleotides, the CDR3 is TGTGCCATTAGGAGCGGGGGGCACTTCAATGAGCAGTTCTTC. This sequence encodes CAIRSGGHFNEQFF.

V is TRBV5-8 and J is TRBJ1-2, with a weak D call TRBD1 (6 bases). V dropped 0 bases and J dropped 3 bases, with 15 bases sitting between them. The CDR3 is 16 residues long. Germline V gene lookup returns CDR1 SGHTS and CDR2 YDEGEE. CDR3 sequence reads: CASSLARGARDYGYTF. The CDR3, as DNA: TGTGCCAGCAGCTTGGCCCGGGGGGCCCGGGACTATGGCTACACCTTC. Drawing the rest from reference TRBV5-8 and TRBJ1-2, the complete variable domain is EAGVTQSPTHLIKTRGQQATLRCSPISGHTSVYWYQQALGLGLQFLLWYDEGEERNRGNFPPRFSGRQFPNYSSELNVNALELEDSALYLCASSLARGARDYGYTFGSGTRLTVV.

Remarks on this clonotype: This sequence may be a read error, since a much larger clone differs from it by one base. J is TRBJ1-3 and V is TRBV5-4; D is ambiguous. CDR1 and CDR2 from the germline V gene are SGHNT and YYREEE (reference sequence). CDR3 size: 14 residues. The CDR3 loop is CASSLVHSGDTIYF. The CDR3 region has the DNA TGTGCCAGCAGCTTGGTGCACTCTGGAGACACCATATATTTT.

The table lists this clonotype with many counts. The chain links TRBV6-6 to TRBJ2-6; D perhaps matches TRBD2 (6 bases). Germline CDR1 and CDR2: MNHNY and SVGAGI (reference sequence). V lost 11 bases to trimming and J lost 0 bases, with 8 bases between them. This CDR3 contains 13 residues. The chain's CDR3 is CASGGSGANVLTF. The CDR3 DNA reads TGTGCCTCCGGGGGCTCTGGGGCCAACGTCCTGACTTTC.

This clonotype occurred a few times. One end of the junction fails to match germline, which may point to a read error. The chain combines TRBV7-9 with TRBJ2-3; D is uncertain. Germline values: CDR1 SEHNR, CDR2 FQNEAQ (reference sequence). The CDR3 is made up of 12 amino acids. DNA of the CDR3: TGTGCCAGCAGCTTAGGTGCAGTTACGCGGTATTTT. It is translated as CASSLGAVTRYF.

Here the CDR3 reads CAWSVQGARGNTIYF. CDR3 DNA: TGTGCCTGGAGCGTACAGGGGGCGAGAGGAAACACCATATATTTT. The chain is built from TRBV30 and TRBJ1-3; 9 bases align to TRBD1. CDR1 is GTSNPN and CDR2 is SVGIG in the germline V gene (reference sequence). The V segment lost 3 bases and the J segment 4 bases; nucleotides outside the gene matches: 7. The CDR3 is 15 residues long.

This clonotype was observed many times. The V gene is TRBV5-1, the J gene TRBJ1-4; TRBD1 matches at 10 bases. The V segment lost 3 bases and the J segment 6 bases; nucleotides outside the gene matches: 8. Germline V lookup: CDR1 SGHRS, CDR2 YFSETQ. The length of the CDR3 is 16 residues. The CDR3: CASSSGQGVMDEKLFF. In nucleotides, the CDR3 is TGCGCCAGCAGCTCAGGACAGGGGGTAATGGATGAAAAACTGTTTTTT.

This clonotype was seen a handful of times. The chain employs TRBV5-1 and TRBJ1-1; D might be TRBD1 (5 bases). The length of the CDR3 is 16 residues. CDR1 and CDR2 (germline): SGHRS, YFSETQ. V dropped 5 bases and J dropped 2 bases, with 19 bases sitting between them. The CDR3 loop is CASRGDQQGFNTEAFF. Written as DNA, the CDR3 is TGCGCCAGCAGGGGGGACCAACAAGGGTTTAACACTGAAGCTTTCTTT.

The V call is TRBV7-6, the J call TRBJ2-3, with 8 nucleotides matching TRBD1. The CDR3 spans 16 residues. Germline CDR1 is SGHVS and CDR2 is FNYEAQ. V dropped 5 bases and J dropped 0; count of bases not matched to a gene: 7. In DNA, the CDR3 is TGTGCCAGCAGCAGCAGGACAGGGCCTAGCACAGATACGCAGTATTTT. Amino acids: CASSSRTGPSTDTQYF.

CDR3 DNA: TGTGCCAGCAGTCAGGAGGCCGTTACCTACGAGCAGTACTTC. Its translation is CASSQEAVTYEQYF. V usage is TRBV2 and J usage is TRBJ2-7, with a tentative D call TRBD2 (5 bases). This CDR3 is built from 14 residues. Germline V gene data show CDR1 as SNHLY and CDR2 as FYNNEI. With 5 bases removed from V and 2 bases from J, the gap between germline ends came to 13 bases.

This clonotype came up once. With a much larger clone just one base away, this may be a read error. This chain connects TRBV2 to TRBJ1-2; 7 bases align to TRBD1. Per the germline V gene, CDR1 is SNHLY and CDR2 is FYNNEI. This CDR3 comprises 14 residues. The V and J ends lost 5 bases and 7 bases, in that order; junction bases with no gene match: 10. The CDR3 is CASSLSRQGFGYTF. The CDR3 DNA reads TGTGCCAGCAGTTTATCGAGACAGGGCTTTGGCTACACCTTC.

The chain has TRBV9 and TRBJ2-7; unclear D gene. The ends were cut back, 3 bases at V and 2 bases at J, with 12 bases in the middle. This CDR3 is 14 amino acids long. Germline loops: CDR1 SGDLS, CDR2 YYNGEE. The CDR3 coding sequence is TGTGCCAGCAGCGCCCAGCCGCCGCCCTACGAGCAGTACTTC. Translating it yields CASSAQPPPYEQYF. Full variable domain (rest looked up from reference TRBV9 and TRBJ2-7): DSGVTQTPKHLITATGQRVTLRCSPRSGDLSVYWYQQSLDQGLQFLIQYYNGEERAKGNILERFSAQQFPDLHSELNLSSLELGDSALYFCASSAQPPPYEQYFGPGTRLTVT.

Ten or more counts support this clonotype. The J gene is TRBJ1-6, the V gene TRBV2; D may be TRBD1 (5 bases). CDR3 length equals 14 residues. V lost 7 bases, J lost 5 bases, and 12 bases lay in between. From germline, CDR1 is SNHLY and CDR2 FYNNEI. CDR3 loop: CASTGHANNSPLHF. The CDR3, as DNA: TGTGCCAGCACCGGACACGCAAATAATTCACCCCTCCACTTT.

This clonotype has a count of ten or more. The chain is built from TRBV5-1 and TRBJ1-1; D ambiguous. CDR1 and CDR2 (germline): SGHRS, YFSETQ. The CDR3 sequence is 17 residues long. Trimming shortened V by 1 base and J by 4 bases, and 20 bases separated the two germline ends. CDR3 in DNA: TGCGCCAGCAGCTTGCAAAGGCGCACACTATCTTCCACTGAAGCTTTCTTT. This codes for CASSLQRRTLSSTEAFF.

The V call is TRBV15, the J call TRBJ1-1; no clear D. CDR3 size: 14 residues. Germline V gene data show CDR1 as LNHNV and CDR2 as YYDKDF (reference sequence). V was cut by 5 bases and J by 0 bases, with 10 bases left in between. DNA for the CDR3: TGTGCCACCAGCTGGGCGCTGATGAACACTGAAGCTTTCTTT. It codes for CATSWALMNTEAFF.

This clonotype appeared many times. The chain has TRBV9 and TRBJ1-1, with a tentative D call TRBD1 (5 bases). The CDR3 spans 14 residues. The V gene lost 3 bases and the J gene lost 0 bases, with 9 bases spanning the gap. From germline, CDR1 is SGDLS and CDR2 YYNGEE. CDR3 protein: CASSEGSLNTEAFF. CDR3 nucleotide sequence: TGTGCCAGCAGCGAGGGGTCCTTGAACACTGAAGCTTTCTTT.

The V call is TRBV24-1, the J call TRBJ2-7; D is unclear. The V gene lost 0 bases and the J gene lost 6 bases, with 5 bases spanning the gap. Germline CDR1 reads KGHDR; CDR2 reads SFDVKD. The CDR3 sequence is 12 residues long. The DNA for the CDR3 is TGTGCCACCAGTGATTTGCTGGGCGAGCAGTACTTC. Amino acid sequence: CATSDLLGEQYF.

This clonotype was counted many times. V usage is TRBV12-3 or TRBV12-4 and J usage is TRBJ2-3; 8 nucleotides align to TRBD2. This CDR3 is built from 15 residues. V lost 5 bases and J lost 7; bases outside the gene matches: 11. The CDR3 here is CASSTGGTRRNTQYF. As DNA, the CDR3 is TGTGCCAGCAGTACGGGGGGGACTAGGAGGAATACGCAGTATTTT.

This rearrangement joins TRBV30 to TRBJ1-2; maybe TRBD1 (5 bases). Germline V gene data show CDR1 as GTSNPN and CDR2 as SVGIG (reference sequence). CDR3 size: 12 residues. V lost 4 bases, J lost 5 bases, and 11 bases lay in between. Here the CDR3 DNA reads TGTGCCTGGATAAGGGGAGGGTATGGCTACACCTTC. As protein: CAWIRGGYGYTF.